This TCR beta chain was sequenced in a study of blood T cell repertoires in COVID-19. Clones were sequenced by immunoSEQ multiplex PCR, and TCRdb holds only the in-frame ones, with some missing. The sample lists around 220,000 clones, about 90% occurring once. Trimming removed 4 bases from V and 2 bases from J; junction bases left unmatched: 9. The CDR3 runs 16 residues. Germline loops: CDR1 SGHNT, CDR2 YYREEE (reference sequence). Specimen: PBMCs or T cells enriched from blood (not recorded which). The receptor's source is a woman aged 25 to 45 with acute COVID-19. This sequence joins TRBV5-4 and TRBJ2-7; 10 bases fit TRBD1. The CDR3 DNA reads TGTGCCAGCAGCCGACACTCGGGACAGGGGACCTACGAGCAGTACTTC. Translating it yields CASSRHSGQGTYEQYF. The variable domain in full, completed from reference TRBV5-4 and TRBJ2-7, reads ETGVTQSPTHLIKTRGQQVTLRCSSQSGHNTVSWYQQALGQGPQFIFQYYREEENGRGNFPPRFSGLQFPNYSSELNVNALELDDSALYLCASSRHSGQGTYEQYFGPGTRLTVT.